This TCR beta chain was sequenced in a study of radiation and T cells in renal cell carcinoma. Notes on the study in general: Without pretreatment biopsies, baseline tumor clonotype presence was undetermined.

Indicated time point: blood 2 weeks post-SBRT. Regarding treatment: 15 Gy SBRT to primary tumor, nephrectomy 4 weeks later. Repertoires were generated with immunoSEQ multiplex PCR, while TCRdb's copy carries only in-frame clones and drops some. The data show fewer than 30,000 clones, over 75% seen once. This clone was found a few times. As yet, its antigen is unknown. The TCR sequence derives from a man between 60 and 75 years old with renal cell carcinoma. Here the sequenced sample was blood, taken from a patient whose treatment included radiotherapy and nephrectomy.

The CDR3 region is CAWGFGNQPQHF. For the CDR3, the DNA is TGTGCCTGGGGCTTTGGCAATCAGCCCCAGCATTTT. The gene calls are TRBV30 and TRBJ1-5; no clear D. Looked up from germline, CDR1 is GTSNPN and CDR2 is SVGIG (reference sequence). The V gene lost 5 bases and the J gene lost 2 bases, with 7 bases spanning the gap. The CDR3 contains 12 residues.